The next 20 T cell receptor beta chains were all read from a single sample in a study of blood T cell repertoires in COVID-19. Repertoires were generated with immunoSEQ multiplex PCR, while TCRdb's copy carries only in-frame clones and drops some. There are hundreds of thousands of clones in the sample; 75% to 90% occur only once, and more than 1.4% lies in the top ten. The sequencing sample was made of peripheral blood. These receptors came from a woman between 25 and 40 years old with active or convalescent COVID-19.

The chain couples TRBV5-1 to TRBJ1-1; TRBD1 aligns across 8 bases. This CDR3 spans 14 amino acids. Trimming at V came to 2 bases and at J to 3 bases, leaving 3 bases not matched to a gene. From germline, CDR1 is SGHRS and CDR2 YFSETQ. The CDR3: CASSFRGLDTEAFF. The DNA of the CDR3 is TGCGCCAGCAGCTTCAGGGGGCTGGACACTGAAGCTTTCTTT.

The chain links TRBV29-1 to TRBJ2-7; D gene unclear. V was shortened by 4 bases and J by 0 bases, with 10 bases between the two germline ends. Germline CDR1 SQVTM, CDR2 ANQGSEA. The CDR3 is 13 residues long. Here the CDR3 reads CSVGAVSSYEQYF. CDR3 DNA: TGCAGCGTTGGGGCCGTCAGCTCCTACGAGCAGTACTTC.

CDR3 in DNA: TGCGCCAGCAGCTTGGGGTCGGGAAATCAGCCCCAGCATTTT. Its protein product is CASSLGSGNQPQHF. The chain couples TRBV5-1 to TRBJ1-5; D is uncertain. Looked up from germline, CDR1 is SGHRS and CDR2 is YFSETQ. This CDR3 is 14 amino acids long. The V and J ends lost 0 bases and 4 bases respectively, with 8 bases between them.

The sample holds a few counts of this clone. The chain combines TRBV7-9 with TRBJ2-2, with 9 bases that match TRBD2. With 5 bases clipped from V and 4 bases from J, the junction kept 5 bases outside the gene matches. There are 15 residues in the CDR3. Germline V gene sequence: CDR1 SEHNR, CDR2 FQNEAQ (reference sequence). The CDR3 coding sequence is TGTGCCAGCAGCCCCGGACTAGCGATCACCGGGGAGCTGTTTTTT. Its translation: CASSPGLAITGELFF. Supplemented by reference TRBV7-9 and TRBJ2-2, the full variable domain reads DTGVSQNPRHKITKRGQNVTFRCDPISEHNRLYWYRQTLGQGPEFLTYFQNEAQLEKSRLLSDRFSAERPKGSFSTLEIQRTEQGDSAMYLCASSPGLAITGELFFGEGSRLTVL.

The chain has TRBV6-5 and TRBJ2-7; 10 positions match TRBD2. CDR1 is MNHEY and CDR2 is SVGAGI in the germline V gene. The CDR3 is 15 residues long. J was trimmed by 2 bases and V by 4 bases; bases with no gene match: 5. CDR3 DNA: TGTGCCAGCAGTTTGACTAGCGGGTCTCCCTACGAGCAGTACTTC. This gives the protein CASSLTSGSPYEQYF.

This clone was found once. CDR3 bases: TGCGCCAGCAGCTCTGGACAGGAGCAGTACTTC. It specifies CASSSGQEQYF. The rearrangement links TRBV5-1 to TRBJ2-7; tentatively, D is TRBD1 (6 bases). CDR3 length equals 11 residues. Trimming removed 3 bases at V and 7 bases at J, with 8 bases between. Germline CDR1 reads SGHRS; CDR2 reads YFSETQ.

The gene calls are TRBV27 and TRBJ2-7; D possibly corresponds to TRBD1 (5 bases). Germline CDR1 is MNHEY and CDR2 is SMNVEV (reference sequence). CDR3 length: 15 residues. V shed 3 bases and J shed 2 bases, with 14 bases lying between them. DNA for the CDR3: TGTGCCAGCAGTTTTAGTCAAACAGGACCCTACGAGCAGTACTTC. Translating gives CASSFSQTGPYEQYF.

The gene calls are TRBV9 and TRBJ2-2; the D gene is possibly TRBD1 (5 bases). The germline V and J ends were trimmed by 0 bases and 2 bases, with 8 bases remaining between them. The CDR3 length is 15 residues. CDR1 is SGDLS, CDR2 YYNGEE, per germline. CDR3 in amino acids: CASSVGQLNTGELFF. CDR3 nucleotide sequence: TGTGCCAGCAGCGTAGGACAGCTAAACACCGGGGAGCTGTTTTTT.

This chain uses TRBV4-1 with TRBJ1-1, with TRBD1 matching 9 bases. The junction had 7 bases not matched to a gene; V was cut back by 0 bases and J by 8 bases. Germline V gene data show CDR1 as MGHRA and CDR2 as YSYEKL. The CDR3 length is 15 residues. CDR3 loop: CASSQDGTGSLEAFF. CDR3 nucleotide sequence: TGCGCCAGCAGCCAAGATGGGACAGGGAGCCTAGAAGCTTTCTTT.

The chain has TRBV27 and TRBJ2-5; D perhaps matches TRBD1 (6 bases). The germline CDR1 and CDR2 sequences are MNHEY and SMNVEV (reference sequence). Trimming left V 1 base short and J 5 bases short, with 14 bases between. This CDR3 is 15 amino acids long. CDR3 amino acids: CASSLFGTTVETQYF. The CDR3 DNA is TGTGCCAGCAGTTTATTTGGGACAACCGTTGAGACCCAGTACTTC.

This chain uses TRBV25-1 with TRBJ2-3; 13 positions agree with TRBD2. The CDR3 contains 16 residues. V lost 4 bases and J lost 4; bases outside the gene matches: 5. CDR1 and CDR2 from the germline V gene are MGHDK and SYGVNS. DNA of the CDR3: TGTGCCAGCAGTGCAGGGACTAGCGGGGTGGCAGATACGCAGTATTTT. Its translation: CASSAGTSGVADTQYF.

The CDR3 DNA is TGTGCCAGCAGCAACCTACAAACCGGGACAGCTTTCTCTGGAAACACCATATATTTT. Encoded protein: CASSNLQTGTAFSGNTIYF. The chain has TRBV11-2 and TRBJ1-3, with TRBD1 matching 7 bases. Unmatched junction bases numbered 16, after V lost 5 bases and J lost 0 bases. CDR3 length equals 19 residues. The germline gives CDR1 SGHAT, CDR2 FQNNGV.

The chain couples TRBV2 to TRBJ2-2; 8 nucleotides agree with TRBD2. Germline V gene data show CDR1 as SNHLY and CDR2 as FYNNEI. V lost 7 bases to trimming and J lost 1 base; unmatched junction nucleotides: 2. The length of the CDR3 is 14 residues. This chain's CDR3 is CASTGTRNTGELFF. The CDR3, as DNA: TGTGCCAGCACCGGGACTAGGAACACCGGGGAGCTGTTTTTT.

This chain uses TRBV11-2 with TRBJ2-7; TRBD1 agrees at 11 bases. This CDR3 spans 15 amino acids. J was trimmed by 3 bases and V by 3 bases; bases with no gene match: 4. CDR1 is SGHAT, CDR2 FQNNGV, per germline. The CDR3 spells CASSFAGTGGYEQYF. DNA of the CDR3: TGTGCCAGCAGCTTCGCCGGGACAGGGGGCTACGAGCAGTACTTC.

Here the CDR3 DNA reads TGTGCCAGCAGCACGGACTTCAATCAGCCCCAGCATTTT. Translation: CASSTDFNQPQHF. The chain combines TRBV7-9 with TRBJ1-5; D is ambiguous. This CDR3 contains 13 residues. CDR1 and CDR2 from the germline V gene are SEHNR and FQNEAQ (reference sequence). Between the trimmed V and J ends, which lost 5 bases and 3 bases, there was a span of 8 bases. The whole variable domain, filled in from reference TRBV7-9 and TRBJ1-5, reads DTGVSQNPRHKITKRGQNVTFRCDPISEHNRLYWYRQTLGQGPEFLTYFQNEAQLEKSRLLSDRFSAERPKGSFSTLEIQRTEQGDSAMYLCASSTDFNQPQHFGDGTRLSIL.

In this sample, this clone turned up once. The chain combines TRBV29-1 with TRBJ1-3; TRBD1 matches 8 bases. The CDR3 sequence is 16 residues long. The J segment lost 0 bases and the V segment lost 4 bases, leaving 8 bases of the junction unmatched. Germline V lookup: CDR1 SQVTM, CDR2 ANQGSEA. The DNA of the CDR3 is TGCAGCGTTGCAGACGACAGGGGCTACTCTGGAAACACCATATATTTT. Translating gives CSVADDRGYSGNTIYF.

The chain employs TRBV6-5 and TRBJ1-6; D is uncertain. CDR3 length: 15 residues. V lost 7 bases to trimming and J lost 0 bases, with 10 bases between them. Germline loops: CDR1 MNHEY, CDR2 SVGAGI. CDR3: CASTEISSYNSPLHF. The CDR3 coding sequence is TGTGCCAGCACCGAGATAAGCTCCTATAATTCACCCCTCCACTTT.

In this sample, this clone turned up once. The DNA of the CDR3 is TGTGCCAGCAGCCCGGCAGCAGGGGGAGGGAACACCGGGGAGCTGTTTTTT. It translates to CASSPAAGGGNTGELFF. The rearrangement uses TRBV5-6 and TRBJ2-2; the D gene is possibly TRBD1 (7 bases). V was cut by 4 bases and J by 1 base, with 17 bases left in between. CDR1 SGHDT and CDR2 YYEEEE come from the germline V gene. This CDR3 has 17 amino acids.

The chain carries TRBV27 and TRBJ2-5, with a weak D call TRBD1 (5 bases). The CDR3 length is 16 residues. CDR1 is MNHEY, CDR2 SMNVEV, per germline (reference sequence). V lost 3 bases and J 5 bases, leaving 19 bases between the germline ends. Here the CDR3 DNA reads TGTGCCAGCAGTTTTTCGAGGCTAGACTCAGGGGAGACCCAGTACTTC. Its translation: CASSFSRLDSGETQYF.

This clone has just a few counts. The CDR3 protein is CASRVRDYGYTF. DNA of the CDR3: TGTGCCAGCAGAGTACGGGACTATGGCTACACCTTC. The rearrangement joins TRBV6-5 to TRBJ1-2; D remains unclear. V was cut by 6 bases and J by 3 bases, with 8 bases left in between. Germline assignment: CDR1 MNHEY and CDR2 SVGAGI. This CDR3 contains 12 residues.